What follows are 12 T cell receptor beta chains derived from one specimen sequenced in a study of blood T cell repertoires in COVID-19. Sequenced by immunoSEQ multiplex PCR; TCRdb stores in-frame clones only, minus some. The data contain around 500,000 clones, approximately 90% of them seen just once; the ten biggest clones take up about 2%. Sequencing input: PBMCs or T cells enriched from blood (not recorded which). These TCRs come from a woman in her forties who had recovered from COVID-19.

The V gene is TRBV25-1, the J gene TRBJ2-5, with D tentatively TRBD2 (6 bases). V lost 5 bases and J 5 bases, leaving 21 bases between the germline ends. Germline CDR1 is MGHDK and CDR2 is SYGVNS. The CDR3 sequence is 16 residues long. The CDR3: CASSPSALRGRETQYF. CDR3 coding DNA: TGTGCCAGCAGTCCATCCGCCCTGCGGGGCCGGGAGACCCAGTACTTC.

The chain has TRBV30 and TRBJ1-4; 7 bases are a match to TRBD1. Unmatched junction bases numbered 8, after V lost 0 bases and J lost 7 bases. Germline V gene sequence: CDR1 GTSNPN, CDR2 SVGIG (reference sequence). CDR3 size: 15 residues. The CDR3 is CAWSVRIRGSEKLFF. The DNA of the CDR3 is TGTGCCTGGAGTGTACGTATCAGGGGGAGTGAAAAACTGTTTTTT.

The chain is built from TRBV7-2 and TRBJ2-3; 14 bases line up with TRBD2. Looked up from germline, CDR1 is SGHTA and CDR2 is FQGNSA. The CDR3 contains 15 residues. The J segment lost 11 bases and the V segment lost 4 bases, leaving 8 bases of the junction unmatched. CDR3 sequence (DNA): TGTGCCAGCAGCTACACAGGACTAGCGGGAGGTGGGCAGTATTTT. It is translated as CASSYTGLAGGGQYF. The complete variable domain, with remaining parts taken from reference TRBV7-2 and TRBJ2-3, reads GAGVSQSPSNKVTEKGKDVELRCDPISGHTALYWYRQSLGQGLEFLIYFQGNSAPDKSGLPSDRFSAERTGGSVSTLTIQRTQQEDSAVYLCASSYTGLAGGGQYFGPGTRLTVL.

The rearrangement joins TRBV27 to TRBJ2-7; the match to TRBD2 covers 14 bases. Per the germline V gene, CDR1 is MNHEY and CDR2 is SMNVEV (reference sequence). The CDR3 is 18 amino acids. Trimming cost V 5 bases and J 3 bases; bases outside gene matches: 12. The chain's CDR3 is CASSTRTGTSGRDYEQYF. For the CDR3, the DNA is TGTGCCAGCAGTACCCGGACGGGGACTAGCGGGAGAGACTACGAGCAGTACTTC.

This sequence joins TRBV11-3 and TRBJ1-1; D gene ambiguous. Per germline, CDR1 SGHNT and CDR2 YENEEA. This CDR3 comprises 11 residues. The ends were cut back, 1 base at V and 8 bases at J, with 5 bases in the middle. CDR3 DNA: TGTGCCAGCAGCTTAGCACAAGAAGCTTTCTTT. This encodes CASSLAQEAFF.

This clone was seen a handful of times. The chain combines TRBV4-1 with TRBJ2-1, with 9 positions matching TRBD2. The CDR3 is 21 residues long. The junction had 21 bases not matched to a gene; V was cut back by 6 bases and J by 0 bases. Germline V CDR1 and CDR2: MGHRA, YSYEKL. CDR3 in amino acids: CASRLVAGEGVLGSSYNEQFF. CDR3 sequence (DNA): TGCGCCAGCAGGCTGGTAGCGGGAGAGGGGGTACTAGGTAGCTCCTACAATGAGCAGTTCTTC.

CDR3 DNA: TGTGCCAGCAGCCCACTCACGCCAGATACGCAGTATTTT. Amino acid sequence: CASSPLTPDTQYF. This chain uses TRBV7-9 with TRBJ2-3; D unresolved. Germline V gives CDR1 SEHNR, CDR2 FQNEAQ (reference sequence). The V gene lost 5 bases and the J gene lost 4 bases, with 10 bases spanning the gap. The CDR3 runs 13 residues.

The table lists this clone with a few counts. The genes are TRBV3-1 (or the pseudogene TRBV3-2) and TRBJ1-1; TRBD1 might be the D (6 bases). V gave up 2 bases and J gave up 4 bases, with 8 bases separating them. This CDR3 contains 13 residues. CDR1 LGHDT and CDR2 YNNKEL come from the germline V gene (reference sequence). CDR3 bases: TGTGCCAGCAGCCAAAGGGGGAGCACTGAAGCTTTCTTT. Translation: CASSQRGSTEAFF.

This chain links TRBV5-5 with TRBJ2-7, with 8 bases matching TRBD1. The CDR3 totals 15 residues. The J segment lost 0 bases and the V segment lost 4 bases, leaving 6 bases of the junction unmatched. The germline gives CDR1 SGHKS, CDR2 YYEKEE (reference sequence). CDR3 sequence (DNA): TGTGCCAGCAGCAGGACAGGGCAACGCTCCTACGAGCAGTACTTC. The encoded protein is CASSRTGQRSYEQYF.

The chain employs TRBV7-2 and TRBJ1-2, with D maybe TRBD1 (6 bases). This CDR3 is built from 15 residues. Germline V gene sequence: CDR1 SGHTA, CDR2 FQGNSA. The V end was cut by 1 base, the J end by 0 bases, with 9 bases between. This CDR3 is CASSLEDRPNYGYTF. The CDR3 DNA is TGTGCCAGCAGCTTAGAGGACAGACCTAACTATGGCTACACCTTC.

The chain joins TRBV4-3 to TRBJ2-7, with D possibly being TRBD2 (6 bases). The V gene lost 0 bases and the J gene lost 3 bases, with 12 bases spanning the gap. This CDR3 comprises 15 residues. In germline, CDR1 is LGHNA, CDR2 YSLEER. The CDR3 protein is CASSQELRDDYEQYF. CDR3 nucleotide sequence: TGCGCCAGCAGCCAAGAATTGCGGGACGACTACGAGCAGTACTTC.

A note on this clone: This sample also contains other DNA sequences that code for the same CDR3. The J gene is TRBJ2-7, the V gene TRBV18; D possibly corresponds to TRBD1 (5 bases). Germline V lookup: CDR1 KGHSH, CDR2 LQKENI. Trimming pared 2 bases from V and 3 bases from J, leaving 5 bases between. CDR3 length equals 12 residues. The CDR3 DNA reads TGTGCCAGCTCACCAGACAGCTACGAGCAGTACTTC. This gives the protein CASSPDSYEQYF.